This TCR beta chain comes out of a study of OX40 agonist ivuxolimab in advanced cancers. For the study at large: A mean age of around 60 years, range 23 to 79, was recorded, and 70% to 85% were male. Eligibility rules accepted prior anti-PD-1, anti-PD-L1 or anti-CTLA-4 therapy, and approximately 40% had some.

V was clipped by 5 bases and J by 5 bases; unmatched bases: 5. This CDR3 has 14 residues. Germline assignment: CDR1 SNHLY and CDR2 FYNNEI. Assay: immunoSEQ multiplex PCR; the TCRdb copy retains only in-frame clones and omits some. The top ten clones hold 0.86% of a sample with some 73,000 clones, around nine tenths of them seen once. Of note for this clone: Its specificity is unknown.

Study results and limitations: Clonal expansion from baseline to week 6 occurred in both CD4+ and CD8+ T cells.

Here the sequenced sample was CD4+ or CD8+ T cells sorted from blood, taken in a trial of the OX40 agonist ivuxolimab. The V and J genes are TRBV2 and TRBJ2-5; 10 bases are shared with TRBD2. This sequence originates from an adult with an advanced solid tumor such as melanoma, head and neck, liver or kidney cancer. CDR3 amino acids: CASSIGLAAETQYF. CDR3 coding DNA: TGTGCCAGCAGTATAGGACTAGCGGCGGAGACCCAGTACTTC.